This TCR beta chain was recorded in a study of beta chain features in type 1 diabetes. This clone was recorded a few times. Its target is unknown. Trimming cost V 6 bases and J 2 bases; bases outside gene matches: 5. The CDR3 loop spans 14 amino acids. Germline CDR1 is SGHRS and CDR2 is YFSETQ. Isolated RNA was reverse transcribed in full, so expressed TCRB transcripts were sequenced. About 3.6 million reads was the average for naive, central memory and regulatory T cell samples. Profiled with immunoSEQ multiplex PCR; TCRdb holds only in-frame clones, not every one. The data contain 360,000 or so clones, around 20% of them singletons. Study-wide findings and caveats: VDJ junctions from patients with type 1 diabetes contained fewer insertions and more deletions.

The TCR comes from a woman younger than 30 in good health. The sequenced material came from naive CD4+ T cells from blood. This chain links TRBV5-1 with TRBJ2-3, with 8 bases that match TRBD2. CDR3 loop: CASIAGGPTDTQYF. CDR3 DNA: TGCGCCAGCATTGCGGGGGGCCCCACAGATACGCAGTATTTT.